The rows below give T cell receptor beta chains drawn from one sample of a study of blood T cell repertoires in COVID-19. Here immunoSEQ multiplex PCR was the method, and the copy in TCRdb shows in-frame clones only, minus some. Among about 65,000 clones listed, around four fifths were seen once. The sequenced sample was peripheral blood. These receptors all come from a man older than 75 with acute or convalescent COVID-19. Both conserved end residues are part of each CDR3. A D gene is named only where the DNA matches it firmly. Clone size appears in some rows only: once, few, many, or a class for an expanded clone.

clone_size	v_call	j_call	d_call	cdr3_aa	cdr3_nt
-	TRBV18	TRBJ1-4	TRBD1	CASSPSRDSLNEKLFF	TGTGCCAGCTCACCAAGCCGGGACAGCCTTAATGAAAAACTGTTTTTT
-	TRBV11-3	TRBJ1-1	TRBD1	CASSFSGQANTEAFF	TGTGCCAGCAGCTTTTCGGGACAGGCGAACACTGAAGCTTTCTTT
once	TRBV9	TRBJ2-3	TRBD2	CASSVPSSGGAPDTQYF	TGTGCCAGCAGCGTCCCCAGTAGCGGGGGGGCGCCAGATACGCAGTATTTT
-	TRBV6-5	TRBJ1-1	-	CANRQGGRTEAFF	TGTGCCAACCGTCAAGGGGGTCGGACTGAAGCTTTCTTT
-	TRBV5-1	TRBJ2-1	TRBD1	CASSLEGTEYNEQFF	TGCGCCAGCAGCTTGGAGGGGACAGAATACAATGAGCAGTTCTTC
-	TRBV21-1	TRBJ1-2	-	CASSKGQGIYGYTF	TGTGCCAGCAGCAAAGGACAGGGGATCTATGGCTACACCTTC
once	TRBV7-2	TRBJ1-1	-	CASRGARRTEAFF	TGTGCCAGCAGGGGGGCCCGGAGGACTGAAGCTTTCTTT
-	TRBV7-2	TRBJ1-1	TRBD1	CASSLDGHRGTEAFF	TGTGCCAGCAGCTTAGATGGGCACAGGGGCACTGAAGCTTTCTTT
-	TRBV18	TRBJ2-5	TRBD2	CASSPNSGGPSQETQYF	TGTGCCAGCTCACCAAATAGCGGGGGGCCCTCCCAAGAGACCCAGTACTTC
-	TRBV11-3	TRBJ2-5	TRBD2	CASSLGTSGEETQYF	TGTGCCAGCAGCTTAGGGACTAGCGGGGAAGAGACCCAGTACTTC
-	TRBV2	TRBJ1-4	-	CASRGEGREKLFF	TGTGCCAGCAGGGGGGAGGGTCGCGAAAAACTGTTTTTT
-	TRBV19	TRBJ1-5	-	CASSPTGGYQPQHF	TGTGCCAGTAGTCCCACCGGAGGGTATCAGCCCCAGCATTTT
few	TRBV20-1	TRBJ1-5	TRBD1	CSASTRDRGLQPQHF	TGCAGTGCTAGTACCCGGGACAGGGGGCTTCAGCCCCAGCATTTT
-	TRBV7-9	TRBJ2-7	TRBD1	CASSLEETGNSYEQYF	TGTGCCAGCAGCTTAGAAGAGACAGGGAACTCCTACGAGCAGTACTTC
-	TRBV3-1/TRBV3-2	TRBJ1-2	-	CASSQGSLNYGYTF	TGTGCCAGCAGCCAAGGGAGCTTGAACTATGGCTACACCTTC
-	TRBV7-6	TRBJ1-1	-	CATRQGLENTEAFF	TGTGCCACCCGGCAGGGGCTAGAGAACACTGAAGCTTTCTTT
-	TRBV30	TRBJ1-6	-	CAWKGVSPYNSPLHF	TGTGCCTGGAAAGGGGTTTCACCATATAATTCACCCCTCCACTTT
-	TRBV5-8	TRBJ2-2	TRBD1	CASGGQVYIGGELFF	TGTGCCAGCGGAGGACAGGTGTATATTGGCGGGGAGCTGTTTTTT
-	TRBV30	TRBJ2-5	TRBD2	CAWSVSGGVHF	TGTGCCTGGAGCGTTAGCGGGGGGGTTCACTTC
-	TRBV2	TRBJ1-6	-	CASSEVQTNSPLHF	TGTGCCAGCAGTGAAGTCCAGACAAATTCACCCCTCCACTTT
-	TRBV2	TRBJ2-2	TRBD1	CASRKDRGSSGELFF	TGTGCCAGCAGAAAGGACAGGGGGAGCAGCGGGGAGCTGTTTTTT
-	TRBV12-5	TRBJ2-2	TRBD1	CASGLIGGRKNTGELFF	TGTGCTAGTGGTTTGATAGGGGGCAGAAAAAACACCGGGGAGCTGTTTTTT
-	TRBV7-9	TRBJ1-4	-	CASCQTATNEKLFF	TGTGCCAGCTGCCAGACAGCAACTAATGAAAAACTGTTTTTT
-	TRBV28	TRBJ2-7	TRBD1	CASSLRTGLQQYF	TGTGCCAGCAGTTTAAGGACAGGGTTACAGCAGTACTTC
few	TRBV18	TRBJ1-4	TRBD1	CASSQGTPGTGPEKLFF	TGTGCCAGCTCTCAAGGCACCCCAGGGACAGGGCCCGAAAAACTGTTTTTT
-	TRBV7-6	TRBJ1-6	TRBD1	CASSEGQNLGNSPLHF	TGTGCCAGCAGCGAGGGACAGAACTTGGGGAATTCACCCCTCCACTTT
-	TRBV7-8	TRBJ1-6	TRBD1	CASSLVAQGTGYNSPLHF	TGTGCCAGCAGCTTAGTAGCACAGGGGACGGGCTATAATTCACCCCTCCACTTT
-	TRBV2	TRBJ1-2	-	CASSLDSTRGYTF	TGTGCCAGCAGTTTGGACAGCACTAGGGGCTACACCTTC